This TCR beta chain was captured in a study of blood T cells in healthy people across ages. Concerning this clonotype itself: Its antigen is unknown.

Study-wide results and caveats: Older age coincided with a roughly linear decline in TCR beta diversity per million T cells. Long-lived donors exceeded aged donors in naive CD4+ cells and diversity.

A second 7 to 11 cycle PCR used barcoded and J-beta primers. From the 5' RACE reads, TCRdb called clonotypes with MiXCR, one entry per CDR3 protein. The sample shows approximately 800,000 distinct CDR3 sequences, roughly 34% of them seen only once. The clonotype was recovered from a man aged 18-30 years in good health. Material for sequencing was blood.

The CDR3 region has the DNA TGTGCCAGCAGCGTATCCGGGGGCTTTAGCTCCCAGTTCTTC. The encoded protein is CASSVSGGFSSQFF. The chain joins TRBV7-2 to TRBJ2-1; D may be TRBD1 or TRBD2 (6 bases each). The germline V gene has CDR1 SGHTA and CDR2 FQGNSA. The V end lost 5 bases, the J end lost 13 bases, and 21 bases lay between the germline ends. This CDR3 comprises 14 residues. Full variable domain (remainder filled in from reference TRBV7-2 and TRBJ2-1): GAGVSQSPSNKVTEKGKDVELRCDPISGHTALYWYRQSLGQGLEFLIYFQGNSAPDKSGLPSDRFSAERTGGSVSTLTIQRTQQEDSAVYLCASSVSGGFSSQFFGPGTRLTVL.